This T cell receptor beta chain was profiled in a study of control samples from healthy donors and cancer patients (TCRdb year 2020). The library was built by means of the immunoSEQ multiplex PCR assay. Imported from immuneACCESS, the table was reduced by TCRdb to in-frame sequences with V and J called. These copies leave out some clones; in studies compared against another copy, an unresolved V gene accounts for under half, and the cause of the remainder is not known. For this sample the table gives hundreds of thousands of clones, of which roughly 82% were detected only once. The ten largest account for less than 15% of the sample. As regards this clone: Its antigen is not yet known. Base qualities were left out, and no much larger clone turns up one base away.

The CDR3 covers 16 residues, taking in both the cysteine and the phenylalanine. Only the CDR3 DNA stays, 48 bases, in frame from base 1. From a lookup of the germline V gene, CDR1 and CDR2 are SGHRS and YFSETQ. The V end loses 0 bases and the J end loses 5 bases, and a stretch of 15 bases separates them. The sequence was collected from a woman aged 60 to 75 with lung cancer. Specimen: PBMCs. The chain is made from TRBV5-1 and TRBJ2-1; the D element might be TRBD1 or TRBD2, as each aligns at 6 bases. The CDR3 region has the sequence CASSLAVQGGNNEQFF. The DNA reads TGCGCCAGCAGCTTGGCCGTACAGGGAGGCAACAATGAGCAGTTCTTC.